The source of this T cell receptor beta chain is a study of T cell repertoires in cytomegalovirus infection. Study summary: Indicated by public TCR beta signatures were CMV infection and matching HLA type.

Findings and caveats of the study: In two of eight donors, the top clonotype was HLA-C-restricted CMV-specific.

Details on this clonotype: What it binds is not known.

TCRdb re-derived calls from the reads in MiXCR, one entry per CDR3 protein. The data hold about 500,000 distinct CDR3 sequences, with around 30% observed a single time. This CDR3 spans 13 amino acids. J gave up 5 bases and V 2 bases, and 0 bases lay outside the gene matches. Looked up from germline, CDR1 is MNHNY and CDR2 is SVGAGI (reference sequence). Sequenced material: cultured PBMCs, taken from culture after CMV antigen stimulation. The TCR originated in a human donor in good health (CMV status not recorded). Some clones in this sample may be carry-over from other donors' samples. This chain uses TRBV6-6 with TRBJ2-1; TRBD1 agrees at 7 bases. The CDR3 loop is CASSYRGHNEQFF. CDR3 coding DNA: TGTGCCAGCAGTTACAGGGGGCACAATGAGCAGTTCTTC.